The 15 T cell receptor beta chains presented below share a single source sample, sequenced in a study of T cell repertoires in cytomegalovirus infection. No antigens are known for them. TCRdb redid the calling of the reads with MiXCR, one entry per CDR3 protein. The data hold 450,000 to 600,000 distinct CDR3 sequences, with 33% observed a single time. The sample here was cultured PBMCs, taken from culture after CMV antigen stimulation. The receptor set was obtained from a human donor in good health (CMV status not recorded). Some clones in this sample may be carry-over from other donors' samples.

The rearrangement links TRBV7-9 to TRBJ1-4; TRBD1 is a possible D gene (5 bases). CDR1 and CDR2 from the germline V gene are SEHNR and FQNEAQ (reference sequence). V was pared by 1 base and J by 0 bases, with 15 bases between. The CDR3 extends over 18 amino acids. The CDR3 reads CASSLVSWTLATNEKLFF. DNA for the CDR3: TGTGCCAGCAGCTTAGTCTCTTGGACACTTGCAACTAATGAAAAACTGTTTTTT.

V is TRBV27 and J is TRBJ1-3; D might be TRBD1 (6 bases). V lost 5 bases, J lost 4 bases, and 24 bases lay in between. Germline CDR1 and CDR2: MNHEY and SMNVEV (reference sequence). This CDR3 region has 18 residues. The CDR3 here is CASSPITLQGLLGNTIYF. CDR3 sequence (DNA): TGTGCCAGCAGTCCTATTACCCTTCAGGGGCTTTTGGGAAACACCATATATTTT.

The chain employs TRBV5-4 and TRBJ2-2; unclear D gene. Germline-derived CDR1 and CDR2 are SGHNT and YYREEE (reference sequence). This CDR3 contains 12 residues. In DNA form, the CDR3 reads TGTGCTATCCGGAGGAACACCGGGGAGCTGTTTTTT. Its protein product is CAIRRNTGELFF.

The chain has TRBV4-1 and TRBJ1-2; 9 positions agree with TRBD1. Unmatched junction bases numbered 6, after V lost 0 bases and J lost 4 bases. This CDR3 contains 16 residues. The V gene's germline CDR1 is MGHRA and CDR2 YSYEKL. This chain's CDR3 is CASSQDLAGQGYGYTF. The CDR3 DNA follows: TGCGCCAGCAGCCAAGATCTCGCGGGACAGGGCTATGGCTACACCTTC.

This clonotype was recorded a few times. The genes are TRBV20-1 and TRBJ1-3; D gene uncertain. V was pared by 0 bases and J by 3 bases, with 12 bases between. The CDR3 loop spans 15 amino acids. Germline V CDR1 and CDR2: DFQATT, SNEGSKA (reference sequence). DNA of the CDR3: TGCAGTGCTAGAGACCCTTTCTCAGGTGGAAACACCATATATTTT. It codes for CSARDPFSGGNTIYF.

There are a few counts of this clonotype. The V and J genes are TRBV4-1 and TRBJ2-1; tentatively, D is TRBD1 (5 bases). The CDR3 contains 15 residues. The V gene lost 4 bases and the J gene lost 5 bases, with 15 bases spanning the gap. Germline V gene data show CDR1 as MGHRA and CDR2 as YSYEKL. The chain's CDR3 is CASSRMEDRHNEQFF. Here the CDR3 DNA reads TGCGCCAGCAGCCGGATGGAAGACAGACACAATGAGCAGTTCTTC.

Many counts were recorded for this clonotype. J is TRBJ2-7 and V is TRBV19; 7 bases align to TRBD1. The CDR3 length is 13 residues. From germline, CDR1 is LNHDA and CDR2 SQIVND (reference sequence). V gave up 6 bases and J gave up 2 bases; unmatched junction bases: 4. CDR3 in DNA: TGTGCCAGTAGCCCCGGGACAGCCTACGAGCAGTACGTC. It encodes CASSPGTAYEQYV.

The rearrangement joins TRBV7-2 to TRBJ2-2; D ambiguous. V lost 0 bases and J lost 1, with 12 bases in between. Germline CDR1 SGHTA, CDR2 FQGNSA. The CDR3 has 17 residues. The CDR3 reads CASSLARGGRNTGELFF. CDR3 DNA: TGTGCCAGCAGCTTAGCGCGTGGCGGAAGGAACACCGGGGAGCTGTTTTTT.

The V gene is TRBV15, the J gene TRBJ1-1, with D perhaps matching TRBD1 (6 bases). Germline-derived CDR1 and CDR2 are LNHNV and YYDKDF (reference sequence). The CDR3 spans 17 residues. The germline V and J ends were trimmed by 0 bases and 7 bases, with 21 bases remaining between them. The CDR3 DNA follows: TGTGCCACCAGCAGAGAGGGGGGGCGCGGGATTGGGAGTGAAGCTTTCTTT. This codes for CATSREGGRGIGSEAFF.

The chain has TRBV4-3 and TRBJ1-1; tentative D call: TRBD1 (6 bases). Germline V CDR1 and CDR2: LGHNA, YSLEER. Trimming removed 0 bases from V and 6 bases from J, with 14 bases in between. The CDR3 covers 15 residues. CDR3 loop: CASSQEGGAFSEAFF. In nucleotides, the CDR3 is TGCGCCAGCAGCCAAGAGGGGGGGGCATTCTCTGAAGCTTTCTTT.

The rearrangement uses TRBV10-3 and TRBJ1-2; TRBD1 is a possible D gene (5 bases). Germline CDR1 is ENHRY and CDR2 is SYGVKD. CDR3 length: 15 amino acids. V was clipped by 0 bases and J by 4 bases, with 12 bases between them. The CDR3 region is CAISESGGAGYGYTF. The DNA for the CDR3 is TGTGCCATCAGTGAGTCGGGGGGAGCCGGCTATGGCTACACCTTC.

This clonotype was counted a few times. The chain is built from TRBV2 and TRBJ2-7; D gene ambiguous. The CDR3 extends over 13 amino acids. CDR1 is SNHLY, CDR2 FYNNEI, per germline. V gave up 5 bases and J gave up 2 bases, with 10 bases separating them. The CDR3 loop is CASSRNPAYEQYF. CDR3 nucleotides: TGTGCCAGCAGTCGGAACCCCGCCTACGAGCAGTACTTC.

J is TRBJ2-2 and V is TRBV7-6, with 9 bases aligning to TRBD2. The ends lost 5 bases at V and 4 bases at J; junction bases unmatched: 11. This CDR3 region has 17 residues. CDR1 SGHVS and CDR2 FNYEAQ come from the germline V gene. The CDR3 here is CASSDRVAGEGTGELFF. The CDR3 bases are TGTGCCAGCAGCGATAGAGTAGCGGGAGAGGGCACCGGGGAGCTGTTTTTT.

With respect to this clonotype: The CDR3 carries no conserved terminal phenylalanine or tryptophan, so it likely arises from a read error. The rearrangement uses TRBV27 and TRBJ1-2, with D unclear. Trimming took off 6 bases at V and 2 bases at J, with 13 bases between the two ends. The CDR3 consists of 14 residues. The germline V gene encodes CDR1 MNHEY and CDR2 SMNVEV (reference sequence). CDR3 nucleotide sequence: TGTGCCAGCAGAACCAGGAACCGGAACTATGGCTACACCGTC. As protein: CASRTRNRNYGYTV.

This clonotype was seen a handful of times. The chain joins TRBV19 to TRBJ2-7; 9 positions match TRBD1. V gave up 6 bases and J gave up 2 bases; unmatched junction bases: 2. The CDR3 is 13 residues long. Germline CDR1 and CDR2: LNHDA and SQIVND (reference sequence). The DNA of the CDR3 is TGTGCCAGTAGGGACAGGGGAACCTACGAGCAGTACGTC. It translates to CASRDRGTYEQYV.